The sample holds one count of the clone carrying this T cell receptor beta chain. The data are from a study of shared clonotypes between healthy human individuals. Samples underwent the assay at deep level. The data were produced by immunoSEQ multiplex PCR, yet TCRdb's version contains in-frame clones alone and is incomplete. The table includes some 1,400,000 clones, approximately 96% detected once. The CDR3 contains 15 residues. Losses at the gene ends were 6 bases for V and 2 bases for J; bases not matched to a gene: 6. The V gene's germline CDR1 is LNHDA and CDR2 SQIVND (reference sequence). This chain joins TRBV19 and TRBJ2-3, with 9 bases that match TRBD2. Sequences were obtained from naive CD4+ T cells sorted from blood. Indicated subset: CD45RA+ positively selected. The source is a man under 40 in good health. The CDR3 DNA follows: TGTGCCAGTAGCTCTAGCGGGGCCAACACAGATACGCAGTATTTT. Amino acid sequence: CASSSSGANTDTQYF.